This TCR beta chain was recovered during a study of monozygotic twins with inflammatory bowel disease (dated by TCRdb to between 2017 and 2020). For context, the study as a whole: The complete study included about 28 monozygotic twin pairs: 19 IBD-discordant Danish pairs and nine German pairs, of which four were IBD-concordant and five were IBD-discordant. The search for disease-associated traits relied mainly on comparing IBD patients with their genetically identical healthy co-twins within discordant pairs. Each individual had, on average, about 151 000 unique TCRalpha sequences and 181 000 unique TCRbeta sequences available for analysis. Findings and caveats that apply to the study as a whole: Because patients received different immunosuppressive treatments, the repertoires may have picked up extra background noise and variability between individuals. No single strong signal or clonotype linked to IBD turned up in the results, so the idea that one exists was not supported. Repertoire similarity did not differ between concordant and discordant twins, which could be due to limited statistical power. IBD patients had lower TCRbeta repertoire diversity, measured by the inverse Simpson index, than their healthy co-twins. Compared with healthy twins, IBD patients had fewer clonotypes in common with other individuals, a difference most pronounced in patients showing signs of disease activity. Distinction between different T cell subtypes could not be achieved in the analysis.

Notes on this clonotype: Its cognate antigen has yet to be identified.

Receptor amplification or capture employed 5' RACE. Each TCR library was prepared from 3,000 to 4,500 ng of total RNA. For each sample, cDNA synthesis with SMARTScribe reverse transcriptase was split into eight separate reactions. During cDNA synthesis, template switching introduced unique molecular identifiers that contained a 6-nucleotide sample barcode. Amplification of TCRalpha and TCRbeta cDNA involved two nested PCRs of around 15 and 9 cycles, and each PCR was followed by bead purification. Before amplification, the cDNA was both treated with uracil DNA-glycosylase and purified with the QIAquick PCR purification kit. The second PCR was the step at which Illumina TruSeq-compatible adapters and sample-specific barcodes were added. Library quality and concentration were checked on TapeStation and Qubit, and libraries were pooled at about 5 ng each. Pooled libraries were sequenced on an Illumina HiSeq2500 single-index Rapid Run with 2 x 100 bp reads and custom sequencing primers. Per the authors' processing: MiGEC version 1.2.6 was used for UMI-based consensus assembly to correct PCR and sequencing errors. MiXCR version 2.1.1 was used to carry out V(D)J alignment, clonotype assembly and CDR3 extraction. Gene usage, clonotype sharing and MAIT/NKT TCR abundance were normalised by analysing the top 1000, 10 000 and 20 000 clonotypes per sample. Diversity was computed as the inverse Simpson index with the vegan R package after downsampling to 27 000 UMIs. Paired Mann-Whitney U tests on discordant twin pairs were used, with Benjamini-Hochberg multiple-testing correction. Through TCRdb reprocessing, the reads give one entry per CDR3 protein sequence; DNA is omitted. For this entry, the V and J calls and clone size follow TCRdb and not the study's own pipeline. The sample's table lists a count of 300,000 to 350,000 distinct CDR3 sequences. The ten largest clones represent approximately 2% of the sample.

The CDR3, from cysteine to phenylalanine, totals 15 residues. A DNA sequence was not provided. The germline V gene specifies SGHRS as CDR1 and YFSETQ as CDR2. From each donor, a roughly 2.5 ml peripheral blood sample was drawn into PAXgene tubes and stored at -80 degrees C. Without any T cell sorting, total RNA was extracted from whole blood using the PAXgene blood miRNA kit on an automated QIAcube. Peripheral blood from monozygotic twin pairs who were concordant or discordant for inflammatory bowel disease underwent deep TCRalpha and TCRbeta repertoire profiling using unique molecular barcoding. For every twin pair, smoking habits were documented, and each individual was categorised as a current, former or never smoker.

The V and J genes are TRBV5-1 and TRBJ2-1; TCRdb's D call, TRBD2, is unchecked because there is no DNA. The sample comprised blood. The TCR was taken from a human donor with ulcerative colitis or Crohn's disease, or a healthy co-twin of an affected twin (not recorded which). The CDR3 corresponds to CASSPGTSGFGEQFF.